A single sample is the source of the 9 T cell receptor beta chains below, sequenced in a study of beta chain features in type 1 diabetes. Study-level points and caveats: Type 1 diabetes patients had TCRB CDR3s that were shorter (moderately but significantly so) in all four CD4+ subsets.

These receptors' targets are unknown. Expressed TCRB transcripts were sequenced, since all the RNA that had been isolated was reverse transcribed. The protocol was immunoSEQ multiplex PCR, while the TCRdb copy is restricted to in-frame clones and leaves out a portion. The table includes under 400,000 clones, roughly an eighth detected once. Sequencing was carried out using naive CD4+ T cells from blood. The source is a woman under 30 with type 1 diabetes.

The chain combines TRBV29-1 with TRBJ2-7; 11 bases are shared with TRBD2. In germline, CDR1 is SQVTM, CDR2 ANQGSEA. V trimming: 8 bases; J trimming: 3 bases; junction bases outside the gene matches: 3. This CDR3 contains 12 residues. CDR3 DNA sequence: TGCAGCATTACTAGCGGGAGCTACGAGCAGTACTTC. It is translated as CSITSGSYEQYF.

The chain employs TRBV7-2 and TRBJ1-5, with TRBD1 as a possible D gene (6 bases). This CDR3 has 16 amino acids. V lost 5 bases, J lost 3 bases, and 17 bases lay in between. Germline CDR1 SGHTA, CDR2 FQGNSA. The CDR3: CASSPWGAGDNQPQHF. The DNA for the CDR3 is TGTGCCAGCAGCCCCTGGGGGGCGGGGGACAATCAGCCCCAGCATTTT.

A remark on this clone: The sample has other DNA sequences that encode this CDR3 too. The V gene is TRBV30, the J gene TRBJ1-2; possibly TRBD1 for D (5 bases). V shed 0 bases and J shed 4 bases, with 6 bases lying between them. CDR3 size: 12 residues. Germline CDR1 reads GTSNPN; CDR2 reads SVGIG (reference sequence). The CDR3 sequence: CAWSVDSYGYTF. As DNA, the CDR3 is TGTGCCTGGAGTGTAGACAGCTATGGCTACACCTTC.

The sample holds a few counts of this clone. V is TRBV18 and J is TRBJ2-5; unclear D gene. Germline CDR1 KGHSH, CDR2 LQKENI. V was pared by 4 bases and J by 3 bases, with 15 bases between. This CDR3 contains 15 residues. DNA of the CDR3: TGTGCCAGCTCACTCGCGACTGCCTGGAAAGAGACCCAGTACTTC. It is translated as CASSLATAWKETQYF.

The V call is TRBV5-1, the J call TRBJ2-5; 12 bases fit TRBD2. Trimming cost V 3 bases and J 9 bases; bases outside gene matches: 21. The CDR3 totals 19 residues. CDR1 and CDR2 from the germline V gene are SGHRS and YFSETQ. The DNA for the CDR3 is TGCGCCAGCAGCTCACGCCGGACTAGCGGGGACCGTGGGTCGTCTCCCCAGTACTTC. As protein: CASSSRRTSGDRGSSPQYF.

The J gene is TRBJ1-2, the V gene TRBV29-1; 11 nucleotides match TRBD1. Germline CDR1 reads SQVTM; CDR2 reads ANQGSEA. V shed 6 bases, J shed 5 bases, and the junction held 14 bases outside the gene matches. This CDR3 is 16 amino acids long. CDR3 region: CSVTGTGGTGSYGYTF. The CDR3, as DNA: TGCAGCGTCACAGGGACAGGGGGAACTGGTTCATATGGCTACACCTTC. The variable domain in full, with the rest retrieved from reference TRBV29-1 and TRBJ1-2, is SAVISQKPSRDICQRGTSLTIQCQVDSQVTMMFWYRQQPGQSLTLIATANQGSEATYESGFVIDKFPISRPNLTFSTLTVSNMSPEDSSIYLCSVTGTGGTGSYGYTFGSGTRLTVV.

This clone has more than one count but fewer than ten. V usage is TRBV2 and J usage is TRBJ2-1; 9 nucleotides align to TRBD1. The CDR3 runs to 15 residues. The germline CDR1 and CDR2 sequences are SNHLY and FYNNEI. V lost 4 bases and J lost 6; bases outside the gene matches: 7. CDR3 in DNA: TGTGCCAGCAGTGTTCTGGGACAGGGTATCAATGAGCAGTTCTTC. Protein: CASSVLGQGINEQFF.

The gene calls are TRBV19 and TRBJ1-1; D uncertain. V shed 6 bases and J shed 4 bases, with 12 bases lying between them. CDR3 length: 13 amino acids. Germline V gives CDR1 LNHDA, CDR2 SQIVND (reference sequence). The CDR3 is CASSTREGTEAFF. The CDR3 DNA follows: TGTGCCAGTAGCACAAGGGAGGGCACTGAAGCTTTCTTT.

This clone was observed a handful of times. This rearrangement joins TRBV9 to TRBJ1-1; TRBD1 might be the D (5 bases). V was cut by 3 bases and J by 3 bases, with 9 bases left in between. Germline values: CDR1 SGDLS, CDR2 YYNGEE. CDR3 length equals 13 residues. CDR3 DNA: TGTGCCAGCAGCGGGACATTCGACACTGAAGCTTTCTTT. It yields the protein CASSGTFDTEAFF.